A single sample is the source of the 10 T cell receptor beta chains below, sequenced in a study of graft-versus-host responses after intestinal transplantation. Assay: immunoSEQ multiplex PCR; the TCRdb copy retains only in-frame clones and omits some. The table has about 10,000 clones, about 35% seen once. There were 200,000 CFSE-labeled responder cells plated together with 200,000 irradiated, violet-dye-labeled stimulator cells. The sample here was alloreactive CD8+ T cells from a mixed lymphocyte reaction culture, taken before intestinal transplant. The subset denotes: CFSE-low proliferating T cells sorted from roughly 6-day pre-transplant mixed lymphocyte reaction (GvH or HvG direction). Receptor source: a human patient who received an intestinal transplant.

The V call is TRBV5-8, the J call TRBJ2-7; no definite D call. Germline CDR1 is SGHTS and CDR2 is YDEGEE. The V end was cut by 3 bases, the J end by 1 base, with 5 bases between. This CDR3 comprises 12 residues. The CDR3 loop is CASSYASYEQYF. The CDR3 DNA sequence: TGTGCCAGCAGCTACGCGTCCTACGAGCAGTACTTC.

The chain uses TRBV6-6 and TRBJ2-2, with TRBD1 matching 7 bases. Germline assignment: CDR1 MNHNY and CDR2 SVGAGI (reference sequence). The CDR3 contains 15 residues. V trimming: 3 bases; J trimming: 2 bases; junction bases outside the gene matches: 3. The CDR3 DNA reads TGTGCCAGCAGTTATTACAGGGGAAACACCGGGGAGCTGTTTTTT. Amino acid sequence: CASSYYRGNTGELFF.

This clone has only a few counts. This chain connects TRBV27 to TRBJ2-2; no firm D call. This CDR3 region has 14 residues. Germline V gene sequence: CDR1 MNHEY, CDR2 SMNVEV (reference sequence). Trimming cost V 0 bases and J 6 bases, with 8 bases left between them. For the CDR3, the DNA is TGTGCCAGCAGTTTATCCCTAAGTGCCGGGGAGCTGTTTTTT. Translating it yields CASSLSLSAGELFF.

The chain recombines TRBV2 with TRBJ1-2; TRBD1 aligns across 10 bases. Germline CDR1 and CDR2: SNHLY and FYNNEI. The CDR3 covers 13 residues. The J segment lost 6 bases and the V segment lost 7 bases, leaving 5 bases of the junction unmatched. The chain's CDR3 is CASMTGGLHGYTF. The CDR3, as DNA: TGTGCCAGCATGACAGGGGGCCTACATGGCTACACCTTC.

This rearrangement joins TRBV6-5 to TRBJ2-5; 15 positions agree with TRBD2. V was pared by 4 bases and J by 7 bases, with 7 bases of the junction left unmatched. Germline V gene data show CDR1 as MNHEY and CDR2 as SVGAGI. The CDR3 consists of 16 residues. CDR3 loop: CASSLGTSGRRGTQYF. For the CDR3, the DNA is TGTGCCAGCAGTTTGGGGACTAGCGGGAGGAGAGGGACCCAGTACTTC.

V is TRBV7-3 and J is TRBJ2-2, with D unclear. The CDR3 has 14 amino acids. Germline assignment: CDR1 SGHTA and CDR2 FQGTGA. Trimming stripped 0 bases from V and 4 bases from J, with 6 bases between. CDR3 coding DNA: TGTGCCAGCAGCTTAACGCCGGTCACCGGGGAGCTGTTTTTT. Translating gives CASSLTPVTGELFF.

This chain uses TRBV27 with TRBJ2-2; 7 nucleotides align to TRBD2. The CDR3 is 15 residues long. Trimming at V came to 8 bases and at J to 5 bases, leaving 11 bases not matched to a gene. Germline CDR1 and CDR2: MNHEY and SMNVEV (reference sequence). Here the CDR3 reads CASANPGSGTGELFF. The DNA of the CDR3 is TGTGCCAGCGCCAACCCAGGTAGCGGGACCGGGGAGCTGTTTTTT.

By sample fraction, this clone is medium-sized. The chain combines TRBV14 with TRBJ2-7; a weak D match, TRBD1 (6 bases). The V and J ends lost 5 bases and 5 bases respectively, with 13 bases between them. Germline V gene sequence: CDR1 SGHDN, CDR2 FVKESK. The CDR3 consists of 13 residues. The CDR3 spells CASSFGSGDEQYF. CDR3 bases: TGTGCCAGCAGCTTCGGATCAGGGGACGAGCAGTACTTC.

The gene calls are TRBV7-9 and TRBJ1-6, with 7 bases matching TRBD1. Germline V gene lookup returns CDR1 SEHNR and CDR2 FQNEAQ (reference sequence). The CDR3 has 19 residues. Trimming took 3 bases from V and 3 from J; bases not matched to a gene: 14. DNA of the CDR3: TGTGCCAGCAGCTTTATGCGGGACACAGGGGTAGTCTATAATTCACCCCTCCACTTT. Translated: CASSFMRDTGVVYNSPLHF.

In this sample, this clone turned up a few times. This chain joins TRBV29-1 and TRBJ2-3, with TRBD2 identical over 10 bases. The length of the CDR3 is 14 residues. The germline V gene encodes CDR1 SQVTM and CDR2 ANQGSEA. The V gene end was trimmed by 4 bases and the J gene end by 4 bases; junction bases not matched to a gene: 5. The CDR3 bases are TGCAGCGTTGCCGGGACTAGCGAGGCAGATACGCAGTATTTT. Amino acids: CSVAGTSEADTQYF.